These T cell receptor beta chains were read from a single sample in a study of blood T cell repertoires in COVID-19. Repertoires were generated with immunoSEQ multiplex PCR, while TCRdb's copy carries only in-frame clones and drops some. The repertoire includes fewer than 350,000 clones, roughly 91% of them detected once, and approximately 4.3% sits in the top ten. Sequencing was carried out using peripheral blood. The source of these receptors is a middle-aged man with acute or convalescent COVID-19. Both conserved end residues are part of each CDR3. D genes are given only for firm matches. Only part of the rows carry a size: once, few, many, or a class if the clone is expanded.

j_gene,abundance,v_gene,len,d_gene,CDR3nt,CDR3aa
TRBJ2-1,-,TRBV9,12,-,TGTGCCAGCAGCGTAGGGGCGCGTGAGCAGTTCTTC,CASSVGAREQFF
TRBJ2-1,-,TRBV11-2,13,-,TGTGCCAGCAGCTTAGAACGGGTCCCTCGGGTGTTCTTC,CASSLERVPRVFF
TRBJ2-3,-,TRBV6-5,13,-,TGTGCCAGCAGCCCCCCCTTCACAGATACGCAGTATTTT,CASSPPFTDTQYF
TRBJ2-1,-,TRBV24-1,15,TRBD2,TGTGCCACCAGTGGGGCTAGCGGCAATCTCAATGAGCAGTTCTTC,CATSGASGNLNEQFF
TRBJ1-1,once,TRBV5-1,14,-,TGCGCCAGCAGCTTGGACAGCACGAACACTGAAGCTTTCTTT,CASSLDSTNTEAFF
TRBJ1-1,-,TRBV29-1,14,TRBD1,TGCAGCGTTGAAACCCCGACAGGGCGTACTGAAGCTTTCTTT,CSVETPTGRTEAFF
TRBJ2-3,-,TRBV5-4,16,-,TGTGCCAGCAGCTTACTACAGGGAACTAGCACAGATACGCAGTATTTT,CASSLLQGTSTDTQYF
TRBJ1-4,-,TRBV6-5,15,-,TGTGCCATTCAGCTAGCCGGGGCAACTAATGAAAAACTGTTTTTT,CAIQLAGATNEKLFF
TRBJ2-7,-,TRBV12-3/TRBV12-4,13,TRBD1,TGTGCCAGCAATCAACAGGGGGGCTACGAGCAGTACTTC,CASNQQGGYEQYF
TRBJ2-5,-,TRBV3-1/TRBV3-2,14,-,TGTGCCAGCAGCCTCTGGACTCTTTCGGAGACCCAGTACTTC,CASSLWTLSETQYF
TRBJ2-7,-,TRBV7-2,14,-,TGTGCCAGCAGCTTAGTACAGTCGCGGGGTTATTGGTACTTC,CASSLVQSRGYWYF
TRBJ2-7,once,TRBV6-5,13,-,TGTGCCAGCGGAGGAGACCCAACCTACGAGCAGTACTTC,CASGGDPTYEQYF
TRBJ2-3,-,TRBV5-1,17,-,TGCGCCAGCAGCTTGGGATGGCAGAGGCCTAGCACAGATACGCAGTATTTT,CASSLGWQRPSTDTQYF
TRBJ2-4,-,TRBV19,16,-,TGTGCCAGTAGTCCAAGGACAGCACAAGCCAAAAACATTCAGTACTTC,CASSPRTAQAKNIQYF
TRBJ1-2,-,TRBV3-1/TRBV3-2,13,TRBD1,TGTGCCAGCACCCGGACAGGGGGTTATGGCTACACCTTC,CASTRTGGYGYTF
TRBJ1-1,-,TRBV5-4,14,-,TGTGCCAGCAGCTTGAGGACAGCGAACACTGAAGCTTTCTTT,CASSLRTANTEAFF
TRBJ1-6,-,TRBV7-9,14,-,TGTGCCAGCAGCTTATATGGCGGGAATTCACCCCTCCACTTT,CASSLYGGNSPLHF
TRBJ2-1,-,TRBV7-8,15,TRBD1,TGTGCCAGCAGCGAGAGAGGGGGCAGTTGGAATGAGCAGTTCTTC,CASSERGGSWNEQFF
TRBJ1-1,-,TRBV19,14,TRBD1,TGTGCCAGTAGTGCACAGGGGGCGCACACTGAAGCTTTCTTT,CASSAQGAHTEAFF
TRBJ2-7,-,TRBV2,14,-,TGTGCCAGCAGCCTTGTTAATTTATACTACGAGCAGTACTTC,CASSLVNLYYEQYF
TRBJ2-1,-,TRBV7-2,16,TRBD2,TGTGCCAGCAGCCTTAGACTAGCGGGGGGTGGTAATGAGCAGTTCTTC,CASSLRLAGGGNEQFF
TRBJ1-4,-,TRBV10-2,17,TRBD1,TGCGCCAGCAGTGACCTTTTCGAGGCAGGGGGAGATGAAAAACTGTTTTTT,CASSDLFEAGGDEKLFF
TRBJ1-2,-,TRBV18,14,-,TGTGCCAGCTCACTCGCGACAGCTAACTATGGCTACACCTTC,CASSLATANYGYTF
TRBJ1-4,-,TRBV12-5,14,TRBD1,TGTGCTAGTGGTTTGGCCGAGAGGGGGCGAAAACTGTTTTTT,CASGLAERGRKLFF
TRBJ1-1,-,TRBV5-1,16,-,TGCGCCAGCAGCCCTAGGCCGATAATCATGAACACTGAAGCTTTCTTT,CASSPRPIIMNTEAFF
TRBJ1-1,-,TRBV5-5,14,-,TGTGCCAGCAGCTTGGTACGGGGAGGCACTGAAGCTTTCTTT,CASSLVRGGTEAFF
TRBJ2-3,-,TRBV5-1,16,-,TGCGCCAGCTGCCCTTCTATCTCGGGGGGCACAGATACGCAGTATTTT,CASCPSISGGTDTQYF
TRBJ1-3,-,TRBV27,16,-,TGTGCCAGCAGTCCCGGGACACCAGCCTCTGGAAACACCATATATTTT,CASSPGTPASGNTIYF
TRBJ1-1,-,TRBV30,12,-,TGTGCCTGGAATATAGGGGGCACTGAAGCTTTCTTT,CAWNIGGTEAFF
TRBJ2-7,few,TRBV6-5,13,TRBD1,TGTGCCAGCAGTCGGGGGACAGGGGCTCAGCAGTACTTC,CASSRGTGAQQYF
TRBJ1-1,-,TRBV7-8,15,-,TGTGCCAGCAGCCACTTTGGGCATATGAACACTGAAGCTTTCTTT,CASSHFGHMNTEAFF
TRBJ1-2,-,TRBV5-4,14,-,TGTGCCAGCAAAAAAAGGGAGGGTAACTATGGCTACACCTTC,CASKKREGNYGYTF
TRBJ2-1,once,TRBV11-3,16,-,TGTGCCAGCAGCTCCGGAGGACCTAATTCCTACAATGAGCAGTTCTTC,CASSSGGPNSYNEQFF
TRBJ2-3,-,TRBV5-6,16,TRBD2,TGTGCCAGCAGCCCTACTAGCGGGCCATTCACAGATACGCAGTATTTT,CASSPTSGPFTDTQYF
TRBJ1-2,-,TRBV13,14,-,TGTGCCAGCAGCCCAAACAGGGTCACCGATGGCTACACCTTC,CASSPNRVTDGYTF
TRBJ1-6,-,TRBV27,16,-,TGTGCCAGCAGTCCAAGACAGAGCTCCTATAATTCACCCCTCCACTTT,CASSPRQSSYNSPLHF
TRBJ1-1,few,TRBV30,13,-,TGTGCCTGGAAAGAAGGGACTCACACTGAAGCTTTCTTT,CAWKEGTHTEAFF
TRBJ1-2,-,TRBV29-1,11,-,TGCAGCGGCGGGGGCGGGATGGGCTACACCTTC,CSGGGGMGYTF
TRBJ2-1,-,TRBV7-2,14,-,TGTGCCAGCAGCTTAGACCCCGGGGTTGCGGAGCAGTTCTTC,CASSLDPGVAEQFF
TRBJ2-7,-,TRBV18,13,-,TGTGCCAGCTCACCGGCAGGGGGGTACGAGCAGTACTTC,CASSPAGGYEQYF
TRBJ1-6,-,TRBV2,12,-,TGTGCCAGCAGTCGACAGGCCATGGCCCTCCACTTT,CASSRQAMALHF
TRBJ2-7,-,TRBV2,12,-,TGTGCCAGCAGTGAAAGGGGCTACGAGCAGTACTTC,CASSERGYEQYF
TRBJ1-2,-,TRBV5-4,16,-,TGTGCCAGCACCCTTGGGCCGGCCGTTCCCCTCTATGGCTACACCTTC,CASTLGPAVPLYGYTF
TRBJ2-3,-,TRBV5-4,14,TRBD1,TGTGCCAGCAGCCGGGACAGAGCCTCAGATACGCAGTATTTT,CASSRDRASDTQYF
TRBJ2-1,-,TRBV7-2,15,TRBD1,TGTGCCAGCAGCTTGACAGGGCGCTCCTACAATGAGCAGTTCTTC,CASSLTGRSYNEQFF
TRBJ1-2,-,TRBV29-1,12,TRBD1,TGCAGCGTTACGACAGGGAACCTTGGCTACACCTTC,CSVTTGNLGYTF
TRBJ1-5,-,TRBV27,13,-,TGTGCCAGCGGATGGAGAGGCAATCAGCCCCAGCATTTT,CASGWRGNQPQHF
TRBJ1-2,-,TRBV6-6,14,-,TGTGCCAGCAGTTACGCAGGGCAGGTCTATGGCTACACCTTC,CASSYAGQVYGYTF
TRBJ2-7,few,TRBV12-5,14,TRBD2,TGTGCTAGTGGTTTGTGGGGAGGGAGGGTCGAGCAGTACTTC,CASGLWGGRVEQYF